These 16 T cell receptor beta chains originate from one sample sequenced in a study of blood T cell repertoires in COVID-19. The table came from immunoSEQ multiplex PCR; TCRdb's copy has only in-frame clones and leaves some out. This table holds roughly 280,000 clones, about 90% found once. The sample taken for sequencing was peripheral blood. Source of these receptors: a woman between 45 and 65 years old who had recovered from COVID-19.

In this sample, this clone turned up a few times. The chain employs TRBV18 and TRBJ1-2, with D unresolved. Germline-derived CDR1 and CDR2 are KGHSH and LQKENI. This CDR3 is 15 amino acids long. Trimming stripped 2 bases from V and 8 bases from J, with 18 bases between. CDR3 region: CASSPMSSVVHGYTF. CDR3 in DNA: TGTGCCAGCTCACCAATGTCTTCGGTGGTCCACGGCTACACCTTC.

This chain uses TRBV27 with TRBJ1-1; D may be TRBD1 (6 bases). Germline CDR1 is MNHEY and CDR2 is SMNVEV (reference sequence). The germline V and J ends were trimmed by 2 bases and 4 bases, with 17 bases remaining between them. This CDR3 is built from 16 residues. CDR3 DNA: TGTGCCAGCAGTTTAGCAGGGGCCCCTCCGATCACTGAAGCTTTCTTT. Translating it yields CASSLAGAPPITEAFF.

This clone was counted between two and nine times. The chain combines TRBV11-2 with TRBJ2-2, with TRBD2 identical over 8 bases. Losses at the gene ends were 0 bases for V and 3 bases for J; bases not matched to a gene: 6. The CDR3 spans 17 residues. Germline V gene sequence: CDR1 SGHAT, CDR2 FQNNGV. CDR3 bases: TGTGCCAGCAGCTTAGATCAAGCGGGGGTTCACACCGGGGAGCTGTTTTTT. It is translated as CASSLDQAGVHTGELFF.

The chain couples TRBV7-8 to TRBJ1-1, with a possible D match to TRBD1 (5 bases). The CDR3 extends over 16 amino acids. V was pared by 0 bases and J by 1 base, with 12 bases between. Germline CDR1 SGHVS, CDR2 FQNEAQ. The CDR3 DNA reads TGTGCCAGCAGCTTAGCGGGGCTATTACCGAACACTGAAGCTTTCTTT. This sequence encodes CASSLAGLLPNTEAFF.

As for this clone: Other DNA sequences in the same sample also yield this CDR3. The chain has TRBV6-5 and TRBJ1-6; D may be TRBD1 (6 bases). The CDR3 is 14 residues long. V was cut by 3 bases and J by 9 bases, with 12 bases left in between. Germline CDR1 reads MNHEY; CDR2 reads SVGAGI. The CDR3 here is CASSYRGAGSPLHF. CDR3 DNA: TGTGCCAGCAGTTATCGGGGGGCGGGTTCACCCCTCCACTTT.

This chain links TRBV5-1 with TRBJ1-1, with 7 bases lining up with TRBD1. This CDR3 has 15 amino acids. The V segment lost 4 bases and the J segment 1 base; nucleotides outside the gene matches: 7. CDR1 is SGHRS and CDR2 is YFSETQ in the germline V gene. The DNA of the CDR3 is TGCGCCAGCAGCGCACAGGGGCCGCCGAACACTGAAGCTTTCTTT. Translating it yields CASSAQGPPNTEAFF. Complete variable domain (other parts from reference TRBV5-1 and TRBJ1-1): KAGVTQTPRYLIKTRGQQVTLSCSPISGHRSVSWYQQTPGQGLQFLFEYFSETQRNKGNFPGRFSGRQFSNSRSEMNVSTLELGDSALYLCASSAQGPPNTEAFFGQGTRLTVV.

This sequence joins TRBV5-6 and TRBJ1-2; 9 bases match TRBD1. This CDR3 is built from 14 residues. With V trimmed by 3 bases and J by 6 bases, 6 bases remained unmatched. Germline V gene sequence: CDR1 SGHDT, CDR2 YYEEEE. CDR3 amino acids: CASSSGGQGHGYTF. CDR3 nucleotide sequence: TGTGCCAGCAGCTCGGGGGGACAGGGTCATGGCTACACCTTC.

This clone was seen a few times. The DNA for the CDR3 is TGTGCCAGCAGCCCACCTACAGGGCTTCGAGGCGCTTTCTTT. Encoded protein: CASSPPTGLRGAFF. The chain links TRBV28 to TRBJ1-1; possible D gene TRBD1, 6 bases. V gave up 6 bases and J gave up 11 bases, with 22 bases separating them. The CDR3 is 14 amino acids. The germline V gene has CDR1 MDHEN and CDR2 SYDVKM.

This clone was counted once. The V call is TRBV19, the J call TRBJ1-6, with 9 bases identical to TRBD1. This CDR3 comprises 15 residues. Germline trimming cut 3 bases from V and 9 bases from J; bases unmatched to any gene: 6. Germline CDR1 is LNHDA and CDR2 is SQIVND (reference sequence). CDR3 bases: TGTGCCAGTAGTATCACAGGGGGCGAAGGTTCACCCCTCCACTTT. Its translation is CASSITGGEGSPLHF.

The chain uses TRBV30 and TRBJ1-2; perhaps TRBD1 as D (5 bases). The CDR3 has 13 amino acids. Trimming removed 0 bases at V and 4 bases at J, with 9 bases between. Germline V gene lookup returns CDR1 GTSNPN and CDR2 SVGIG (reference sequence). The CDR3 coding sequence is TGTGCCTGGAGTGTAGGGGCGATCTATGGCTACACCTTC. This codes for CAWSVGAIYGYTF. The complete variable domain, with remaining parts taken from reference TRBV30 and TRBJ1-2, reads SQTIHQWPATLVQPVGSPLSLECTVEGTSNPNLYWYRQAAGRGLQLLFYSVGIGQISSEVPQNLSASRPQDRQFILSSKKLLLSDSGFYLCAWSVGAIYGYTFGSGTRLTVV.

In its sample, this clone was seen a few times. This chain uses TRBV4-3 with TRBJ1-4; maybe TRBD1 (6 bases). The CDR3 is 16 residues long. Trimming stripped 3 bases from V and 6 bases from J, with 17 bases between. Germline V gene data show CDR1 as LGHNA and CDR2 as YSLEER. In nucleotides, the CDR3 is TGCGCCAGCAGCCACGGAACAGGGATAGGGTATGAAAAACTGTTTTTT. This translates into CASSHGTGIGYEKLFF.

The chain links TRBV5-1 to TRBJ1-1; TRBD1 might be the D (5 bases). CDR1 is SGHRS and CDR2 is YFSETQ in the germline V gene. The CDR3 spans 15 residues. V lost 5 bases and J 1 base, leaving 15 bases between the germline ends. This chain's CDR3 is CASSRLKGQNTEAFF. The CDR3 DNA sequence: TGCGCCAGCAGTCGCTTAAAGGGGCAGAACACTGAAGCTTTCTTT.

This chain connects TRBV5-6 to TRBJ1-5; D possibly corresponds to TRBD1 (6 bases). The CDR3 is made up of 16 amino acids. The V end was cut by 1 base, the J end by 4 bases, with 15 bases between. The germline gives CDR1 SGHDT, CDR2 YYEEEE. The CDR3 sequence: CASSLMGAEENQPQHF. The CDR3 nucleotides are TGTGCCAGCAGCTTGATGGGGGCGGAGGAGAATCAGCCCCAGCATTTT.

J is TRBJ2-6 and V is TRBV6-5; D gene uncertain. The CDR3 loop spans 11 amino acids. V was trimmed by 8 bases and J by 5 bases, leaving 4 bases between them. Germline loops: CDR1 MNHEY, CDR2 SVGAGI. Here the CDR3 DNA reads TGTGCCAGCGACAGGGCCAACGTCCTGACTTTC. Its translation: CASDRANVLTF.

V usage is TRBV7-3 and J usage is TRBJ1-2; TRBD1 agrees at 9 bases. Germline values: CDR1 SGHTA, CDR2 FQGTGA. V was clipped by 2 bases and J by 3 bases; unmatched bases: 1. The CDR3 sequence is 14 residues long. CDR3 amino acids: CASSLDRGDYGYTF. The CDR3 DNA is TGTGCCAGCAGCTTAGACAGGGGGGACTATGGCTACACCTTC.

This clone was seen only a few times. The chain links TRBV7-6 to TRBJ2-7; 9 nucleotides align to TRBD1. V lost 1 base and J lost 0; bases outside the gene matches: 7. Germline assignment: CDR1 SGHVS and CDR2 FNYEAQ. This CDR3 comprises 17 residues. The CDR3 nucleotides are TGTGCCAGCAGCTTAGGGCCCGGGACAGGGAACTCCTACGAGCAGTACTTC. Translation gives CASSLGPGTGNSYEQYF.